This TCR beta chain was sequenced in a study of blood T cell repertoires in COVID-19. Across the study: PBMCs, B-cell-depleted T cells, or T cells provided the cDNA or gDNA that made up the material.

In its sample, this clone was seen once. This CDR3 has 19 residues. Per the germline V gene, CDR1 is MDHEN and CDR2 is SYDVKM. V lost 6 bases and J 6 bases, leaving 30 bases between the germline ends. The table came from immunoSEQ multiplex PCR; TCRdb's copy has only in-frame clones and leaves some out. The table has 230,000 or so clones, about nine tenths seen once. The chain joins TRBV28 to TRBJ2-1, with D possibly being TRBD1 (6 bases). The sequence was obtained from a woman between 35 and 50 years old with acute COVID-19. The sample consisted of PBMCs or T cells enriched from blood (not recorded which). The CDR3 region has the DNA TGTGCCAGCAGAGCGCAATTCACAATACAGGGCTTGGGCTTCAATGAGCAGTTCTTC. Translated, it gives CASRAQFTIQGLGFNEQFF.